This T cell receptor beta chain was identified in a study of metastatic and nonmetastatic thyroid tumors. In the study overall: For malignant and benign thyroid patients, tumor or nodule tissue and blood were the sources whose repertoires were compared.

Study-level points and caveats: Within blood and tumor, benign nodules reportedly had significantly lower TCR beta diversity than malignant thyroid tumors did.

Each patient went into thyroid surgery without having received any treatment. This clone occurred many times. Its antigen is undetermined. TCRdb reprocessed the PCR reads via MiXCR. The table has about 93,000 clones, about 13% seen once; the top ten hold roughly 12%. From germline, CDR1 is LNHDA and CDR2 SQIVND (reference sequence). With 0 bases removed from V and 5 bases from J, the gap between germline ends came to 12 bases. The CDR3 extends over 15 amino acids. The specimen was blood. The rearrangement links TRBV19 to TRBJ2-3; no reliable D call. This sequence was found in a female donor with papillary thyroid cancer or a benign thyroid nodule (not recorded which). Some clones in this sample may be carry-over from other donors' samples. CDR3 sequence: CASSIDPRQEDTQYF. The CDR3 bases are TGTGCCAGTAGTATAGATCCCAGGCAAGAAGATACGCAGTATTTT.